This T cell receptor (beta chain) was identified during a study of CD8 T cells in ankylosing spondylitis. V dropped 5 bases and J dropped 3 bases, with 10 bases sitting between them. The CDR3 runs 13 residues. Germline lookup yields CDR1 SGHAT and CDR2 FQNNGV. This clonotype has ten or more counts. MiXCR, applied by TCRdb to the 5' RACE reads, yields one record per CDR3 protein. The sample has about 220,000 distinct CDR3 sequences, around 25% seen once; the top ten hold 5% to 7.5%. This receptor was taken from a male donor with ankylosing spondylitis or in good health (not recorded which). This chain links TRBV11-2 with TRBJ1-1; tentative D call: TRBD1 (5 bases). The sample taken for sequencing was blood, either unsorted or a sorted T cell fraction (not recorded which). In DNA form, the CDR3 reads TGTGCCAGCAGCCTCCGGGGCGACACTGAAGCTTTCTTT. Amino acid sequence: CASSLRGDTEAFF.